Listed below are T cell receptor beta chains from one sample, sequenced in a study of CD8 T cells in Susac syndrome. TCRdb re-derived calls from the immunoSEQ multiplex PCR reads in MiXCR, one entry per CDR3 protein. This table has about 180,000 distinct CDR3 sequences, 94% appearing once. Sequenced input: CD4+ T cells from PBMCs. These receptors were obtained from a human donor with Susac syndrome. Both conserved end residues are part of each CDR3. D genes are given only for firm matches. Not all rows give a size; the values are once, few, many and, for expanded clones, a class.

DNA | CDR3 | D | J | V | size
TGTGCCAGCAGTTTAGCCGCCGGGGCCTATGGCTACACCTTC | CASSLAAGAYGYTF | . | TRBJ1-2 | TRBV12-3/TRBV12-4 | .
TGCGCCAGCACTTTTAGCAATGAGCAGTTCTTC | CASTFSNEQFF | . | TRBJ2-1 | TRBV5-1 | .
TGCAGCGTTGAAGATCACGGACAGATCACCGGGGAGCTGTTTTTT | CSVEDHGQITGELFF | . | TRBJ2-2 | TRBV29-1 | .
TGCGCCAGCAGCCAATTGAAGACTAACTATGGCTACACCTTC | CASSQLKTNYGYTF | . | TRBJ1-2 | TRBV4-3 | .
TGTGCCTGGGGAGTAGGGGGGTTTACCGGGGAGCTGTTTTTT | CAWGVGGFTGELFF | . | TRBJ2-2 | TRBV30 | .
TGTGCCAGCAGCTTCGCAAGAGCAACTAATGAAAAACTGTTTTTT | CASSFARATNEKLFF | . | TRBJ1-4 | TRBV7-9 | .
TGTGCCAGCAGCAATACTCCCACAGATACGCAGTATTTT | CASSNTPTDTQYF | . | TRBJ2-3 | TRBV7-2 | .
TGTGCCAGCAGCTTGGACAGGGGCGTCGGCTACACCTTC | CASSLDRGVGYTF | TRBD1 | TRBJ1-2 | TRBV13 | .
TGCAGCGTTGATGAGGGCTTCACAGATACGCAGTATTTT | CSVDEGFTDTQYF | . | TRBJ2-3 | TRBV29-1 | .
TGCAGCGTTGAGAGAGGGACCAATGAGCAGTTCTTC | CSVERGTNEQFF | . | TRBJ2-1 | TRBV29-1 | .
TGCGCCAGCAGCCAAGTGGCCTACACTGAAGCTTTCTTT | CASSQVAYTEAFF | . | TRBJ1-1 | TRBV4-3 | .
TGCGCCAGCAGAGACACCTCCTACAATGAGCAGTTCTTC | CASRDTSYNEQFF | . | TRBJ2-1 | TRBV5-1 | .
TGCAGTGCTACAGACGGGACCGCAAGCACAGATACGCAGTATTTT | CSATDGTASTDTQYF | . | TRBJ2-3 | TRBV20-1 | .
TGCGCCAGCAGCCGGGACAGGGGAATGGAGACCCAGTACTTC | CASSRDRGMETQYF | TRBD1 | TRBJ2-5 | TRBV4-3 | once
TGCAGTGCTAGACCGGGACAGGGTGAAGCTTTCTTT | CSARPGQGEAFF | TRBD1 | TRBJ1-1 | TRBV20-1 | .
TGTGCCAGCAGCCCTGGTTCGGCGCGCACAGATACGCAGTATTTT | CASSPGSARTDTQYF | . | TRBJ2-3 | TRBV3-1 | .
TGTGCCAGCAGTGAAGGGTTGACGATGATTGGGTATGGCTACACCTTC | CASSEGLTMIGYGYTF | . | TRBJ1-2 | TRBV6-1 | .
TGCAGTGCTAGAGACCAACGTGCCAGGGTCGGCCGCGTTAACTATGGCTACACCTTC | CSARDQRARVGRVNYGYTF | . | TRBJ1-2 | TRBV20-1 | .
TGTGCCAGCAGTGACGGGGGTGGAGGCTACAATGAGCAGTTCTTC | CASSDGGGGYNEQFF | . | TRBJ2-1 | TRBV6-4 | .
TGCAGTGCTAGAGATCCCGGGGCACTAATAGGGGTTCACAATGAGCAGTTCTTC | CSARDPGALIGVHNEQFF | . | TRBJ2-1 | TRBV20-1 | .
TGCAGTGCTAGACTCGCGGCATACACAGATACGCAGTATTTT | CSARLAAYTDTQYF | . | TRBJ2-3 | TRBV20-1 | .
TGCAGTGCTAGACTTTTAGCGGGGGGGACATGGAGTGAGCAGTTCTTC | CSARLLAGGTWSEQFF | TRBD2 | TRBJ2-1 | TRBV20-1 | .
TGCAGCGTTGACCAGTTTAACTATGGCTACACCTTC | CSVDQFNYGYTF | . | TRBJ1-2 | TRBV29-1 | .
TGCAGTGCTCGAGAATGGACAGGGGTGGCAGATACGCAGTATTTT | CSAREWTGVADTQYF | TRBD1 | TRBJ2-3 | TRBV20-1 | once
TGTGCCTGGAGTGCGACCGGGGAGCTGTTTTTT | CAWSATGELFF | . | TRBJ2-2 | TRBV30 | few
TGTGCCAGCATGGTGGGAATACCCCTCCACTTT | CASMVGIPLHF | . | TRBJ1-6 | TRBV2 | .
TGTGCCAGCAGCCCCGGTCCCCGTGGTGAAGCTTTCTTT | CASSPGPRGEAFF | . | TRBJ1-1 | TRBV6-5 | .
TGTGCCAGCAGTACCGGGACTAGCGGGGGAGAGACCCAGTACTTC | CASSTGTSGGETQYF | TRBD2 | TRBJ2-5 | TRBV12-3/TRBV12-4 | .
TGTGCCACGGCAGAGGGGAGCGGCTACGAGCAGTACTTC | CATAEGSGYEQYF | . | TRBJ2-7 | TRBV24-1 | .
TGTGCCTGGAGTGTCGAACTGGGGCGGGCAGGGCCCTACAATGAGCAGTTCTTC | CAWSVELGRAGPYNEQFF | . | TRBJ2-1 | TRBV30 | .
TGCAGTGCTAGAGATTGGCAGCACCAAGAGACCCAGTACTTC | CSARDWQHQETQYF | . | TRBJ2-5 | TRBV20-1 | .
TGTGCCTGGAGTCGAACTGGAAACTCTGGAAACACCATATATTTT | CAWSRTGNSGNTIYF | . | TRBJ1-3 | TRBV30 | .
TGCAGTGCTTTAGCGGGGGGGATCACAGATACGCAGTATTTT | CSALAGGITDTQYF | TRBD2 | TRBJ2-3 | TRBV20-1 | .
TGTGCCAGCAGCCCCCAGACCGGGGACACTGAAGCTTTCTTT | CASSPQTGDTEAFF | . | TRBJ1-1 | TRBV7-9 | .
TGCAGTGCTAGCGCCGGGACGTCATCCACAGATACGCAGTATTTT | CSASAGTSSTDTQYF | . | TRBJ2-3 | TRBV20-1 | once
TGCAGCTCCCTGACTGAGAACACTGAAGCTTTCTTT | CSSLTENTEAFF | . | TRBJ1-1 | TRBV29-1 | .
TGTGCCAGCAGTTTTGGTTTTCTAGCTGGAGATACGCAGTATTTT | CASSFGFLAGDTQYF | . | TRBJ2-3 | TRBV27 | .
TGTGCCAGCAGCTTTGAGACAGGGGGAACAGATACGCAGTATTTT | CASSFETGGTDTQYF | TRBD1 | TRBJ2-3 | TRBV7-9 | .
TGTGCCAGCAGCCTGGAGAGGGGCAAGACCCAGTACTTC | CASSLERGKTQYF | . | TRBJ2-5 | TRBV3-1 | .
TGTGCCAGCAGCGCATTTGCGGGGCCGAACAATGAGCAGTTCTTC | CASSAFAGPNNEQFF | . | TRBJ2-1 | TRBV11-2 | .
TGTGCCAGCAGGCCCGGGACAGGGGGCTATCAGCCCCAGCATTTT | CASRPGTGGYQPQHF | TRBD1 | TRBJ1-5 | TRBV27 | .
TGCGCCAGCAGCCAAGTCGGTGTGCCAAACACTGAAGCTTTCTTT | CASSQVGVPNTEAFF | . | TRBJ1-1 | TRBV4-3 | .
TGTGCTAGCAGCTACGACACGAACACTGAAGCTTTCTTT | CASSYDTNTEAFF | . | TRBJ1-1 | TRBV7-7 | .
TGTGCCTGGAGTATCCCGGGACAGGGTGTACGATCACCCCTCCACTTT | CAWSIPGQGVRSPLHF | TRBD1 | TRBJ1-6 | TRBV30 | .
TGTGCCTGGAGTGACTCATCGACTTTAGCCGGGGAGCTGTTTTTT | CAWSDSSTLAGELFF | . | TRBJ2-2 | TRBV30 | .
TGTGCCAGCAGTGATCTCGGCACTGAAGCTTTCTTT | CASSDLGTEAFF | . | TRBJ1-1 | TRBV25-1 | .
TGCAGTGCTGAAAACTCTCGCGGTCGGAGCTCCTACAATGAGCAGTTCTTC | CSAENSRGRSSYNEQFF | . | TRBJ2-1 | TRBV20-1 | .
TGTGCCAGCAGCTTAGAATCAGTCTATGGCTACACCTTC | CASSLESVYGYTF | . | TRBJ1-2 | TRBV7-9 | .
TGCGCCAGCAGCTTGGGACAGGGGTACAATCAGCCCCAGCATTTT | CASSLGQGYNQPQHF | TRBD1 | TRBJ1-5 | TRBV5-1 | .
TGTGCCTGGAGTGACAGGGGTGAAGCTTTCTTT | CAWSDRGEAFF | TRBD1 | TRBJ1-1 | TRBV30 | .
TGCAGCGTTGAAAGAAGGGGTAGTGAAAAACTGTTTTTT | CSVERRGSEKLFF | . | TRBJ1-4 | TRBV29-1 | .
TGTGCCAGCAGCTCGACCGACGGCCAAGAGACCCAGTACTTC | CASSSTDGQETQYF | . | TRBJ2-5 | TRBV12-3/TRBV12-4 | .
TGTGCCAGCAGCCCTTATCCAGGGGGCGACCCCAATGAGCAGTTCTTC | CASSPYPGGDPNEQFF | TRBD1 | TRBJ2-1 | TRBV7-6 | .
TGTGCCAGCAGCCATAACAGAAACTATGGCTACACCTTC | CASSHNRNYGYTF | . | TRBJ1-2 | TRBV14 | .
TGTGCCAGCAGACAGACAGGGGGAGGCAATCAGCCCCAGCATTTT | CASRQTGGGNQPQHF | TRBD1 | TRBJ1-5 | TRBV27 | .
TGCAGCGTTGTTCGACAGGGGGCTAGCGTGACAGATACGCAGTATTTT | CSVVRQGASVTDTQYF | TRBD1 | TRBJ2-3 | TRBV29-1 | .
TGTGCCAGCAGCGTAGGGCAGTCCCGAGTGGATGAAAAACTGTTTTTT | CASSVGQSRVDEKLFF | . | TRBJ1-4 | TRBV9 | .
TGTGCCAGCAGTGAATGGCGGGGGCAGGGTACGCAGTATTTT | CASSEWRGQGTQYF | . | TRBJ2-3 | TRBV2 | .
TGTGCCAGCAGCCGGGCGCCCTCTGGAAACACCATATATTTT | CASSRAPSGNTIYF | . | TRBJ1-3 | TRBV7-9 | .
TGTGCCTGGAGTCTGGGACTCCGGGCATCTGGAAACACCATATATTTT | CAWSLGLRASGNTIYF | . | TRBJ1-3 | TRBV30 | .